One TCR beta chain is described in this entry. Its matching antigen is unknown. Here the CDR3 omits its conserved ending phenylalanine or tryptophan, so a read error is the likely source. Because the CDR3's place on the DNA is in doubt, the DNA is left out and the CDR3 is given as listed by TCRdb. The CDR3 spans 11 residues, counting both ends. Germline lookup yields CDR1 SGHAT and CDR2 FQNNGV. This sample is part of a study of T cells in Graves' hyperthyroidism and ophthalmopathy. Study-wide points: Most thyroid clonotypes expanded above 0.001 were also detected in blood. Ophthalmopathy stood apart from stable hyperthyroidism in a 13 V-J model.

Researchers took RNA transcripts and amplified the TCR beta CDR3 regions from them. The HTBI primer set served for first-round RT-PCR of the TCR CDR3. Via MiXCR, TCRdb re-called the multiplex PCR reads, giving one row per CDR3 protein. The table has some 800,000 distinct CDR3 sequences, roughly 37% seen once. Diagnosis rested on symptoms, serum thyroxine and TRAb, thyroid ultrasound, and orbital computed tomography. This TCR was recovered from a man younger than 35 with Graves' hyperthyroidism. The gene calls are TRBV11-2 and TRBJ1-1; TRBD1 is the table's D call, not checked against the DNA. The sequencing input was blood. CDR3 protein: CASSPEVRRRG.